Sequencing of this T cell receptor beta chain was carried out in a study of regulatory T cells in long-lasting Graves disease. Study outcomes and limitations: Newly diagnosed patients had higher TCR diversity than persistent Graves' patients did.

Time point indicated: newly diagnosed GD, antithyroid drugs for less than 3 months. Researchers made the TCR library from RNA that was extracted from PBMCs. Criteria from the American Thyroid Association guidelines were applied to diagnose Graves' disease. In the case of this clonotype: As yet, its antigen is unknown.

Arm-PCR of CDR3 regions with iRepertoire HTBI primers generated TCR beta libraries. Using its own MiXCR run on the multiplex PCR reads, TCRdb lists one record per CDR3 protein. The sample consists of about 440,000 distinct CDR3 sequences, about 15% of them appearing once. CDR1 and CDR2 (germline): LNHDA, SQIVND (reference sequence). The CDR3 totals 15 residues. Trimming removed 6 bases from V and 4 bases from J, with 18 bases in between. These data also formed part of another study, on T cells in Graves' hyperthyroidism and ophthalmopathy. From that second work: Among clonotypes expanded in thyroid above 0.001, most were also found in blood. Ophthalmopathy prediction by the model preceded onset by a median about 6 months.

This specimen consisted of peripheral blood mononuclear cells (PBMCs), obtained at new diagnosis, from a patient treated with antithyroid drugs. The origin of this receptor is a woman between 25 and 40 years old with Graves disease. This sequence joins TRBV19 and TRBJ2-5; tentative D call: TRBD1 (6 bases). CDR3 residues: CASSLQGLPRETQYF. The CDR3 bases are TGTGCCAGTAGCCTACAGGGTTTGCCGAGAGAGACCCAGTACTTC.